These T cell receptor beta chains were read from a single sample in a study of cytomegalovirus exposure and HLA in healthy donors. Method: immunoSEQ multiplex PCR; TCRdb's copy keeps in-frame clones and lacks some. The table has under 200,000 clones, approximately 85% seen once. The source material was PBMCs. All receptors come from a man in his forties or fifties in good health and CMV-seropositive. CDR3s include the opening cysteine and the closing phenylalanine or tryptophan.

TRBJ1-3	TRBV13	CASSLGTDSGNTIYF
TRBJ2-3	TRBV7-2	CASSLERVGTDTQYF
TRBJ1-2	TRBV5-8	CASSPGDIANGYTF
TRBJ1-1	TRBV6-6	CASSFPGQGTAEAFF
TRBJ1-1	TRBV5-1	CASSFIGITEAFF
TRBJ1-1	TRBV10-3	CAISEGQRNTEAFF
TRBJ2-7	TRBV6-5	CASSYGLAGGYEQYF
TRBJ2-5	TRBV6-1	CASSEKRKGATQYF
TRBJ2-5	TRBV28	CASSPSGGWGTQYF
TRBJ2-1	TRBV28	CASSYLAGAYNEQFF
TRBJ1-1	TRBV6-5	CASSYSSGVLNTEAFF
TRBJ1-2	TRBV7-2	CASSPGTGGGFPSGGYTF
TRBJ2-7	TRBV19	CASSAAGYYEQYF
TRBJ2-3	TRBV9	CASSRASGRTDTQYF
TRBJ2-7	TRBV18	CASSPRAGGRDEQYF
TRBJ2-2	TRBV14	CASSHVTGTGNTGELFF
TRBJ1-5	TRBV28	CASSFLQGGSQPQHF